This T cell receptor beta chain was documented in a study of a mutant IDH1 vaccine in newly diagnosed glioma. Overall study: The first vaccination came 4-6 weeks after radiotherapy alone, or with temozolomide cycles. Treated patients were around 60% male, around 38% female, mean age approximately 42 years. Patients were pretreated with radiotherapy, temozolomide, or both, mostly both.

Clones were sequenced by immunoSEQ multiplex PCR, and TCRdb holds only the in-frame ones, with some missing. Of 35,000 to 45,000 clones listed, around 83% are singletons. With regard to this clone: What it recognizes is unknown.

This sample's time point: week 35, safety follow-up. Topical imiquimod was applied with each vaccine dose, which held 300 ug of mutant IDH1 20-mer peptide. In weeks 1, 3, 5, 7, 11, 15, 19 and 23, patients were immunized, eight times in all. The CDR3 has 14 residues. Between the trimmed V and J ends, which lost 5 bases and 4 bases, there was a span of 12 bases. Looked up from germline, CDR1 is MNHNS and CDR2 is SASEGT. The sample consisted of PBMCs, taken from a glioma patient whose treatment included an IDH1 peptide vaccine. This sequence originates from a woman aged 50 to 60 with glioma. The chain carries TRBV6-1 and TRBJ1-5; TRBD1 might be the D (5 bases). In nucleotides, the CDR3 is TGTGCCAGCAGTATGGGGCAGGCAAATCAGCCCCAGCATTTT. Its protein is CASSMGQANQPQHF.